The clone carrying this T cell receptor beta chain was picked up a small number of times. CDR1 and CDR2 from the germline V gene are MDHEN and SYDVKM. V dropped 9 bases and J dropped 4 bases, with 15 bases sitting between them. The CDR3 sequence is 13 residues long. The data belong to a study of blood T cell repertoires in COVID-19. Across the whole study: T cells, B-cell-depleted T cells, or PBMCs supplied cDNA or gDNA.

Data came from immunoSEQ multiplex PCR; TCRdb stores just in-frame clones and leaves some out. The table has 55,000 to 95,000 clones, roughly 80% seen once. The origin of this receptor is a woman aged 70-85 years with acute or convalescent COVID-19. The chain has TRBV28 and TRBJ1-1; no definite D call. Specimen: peripheral blood. The DNA for the CDR3 is TGTGCCAGTTCCAGGAGGCGGGGCACTGAAGCTTTCTTT. This sequence encodes CASSRRRGTEAFF.